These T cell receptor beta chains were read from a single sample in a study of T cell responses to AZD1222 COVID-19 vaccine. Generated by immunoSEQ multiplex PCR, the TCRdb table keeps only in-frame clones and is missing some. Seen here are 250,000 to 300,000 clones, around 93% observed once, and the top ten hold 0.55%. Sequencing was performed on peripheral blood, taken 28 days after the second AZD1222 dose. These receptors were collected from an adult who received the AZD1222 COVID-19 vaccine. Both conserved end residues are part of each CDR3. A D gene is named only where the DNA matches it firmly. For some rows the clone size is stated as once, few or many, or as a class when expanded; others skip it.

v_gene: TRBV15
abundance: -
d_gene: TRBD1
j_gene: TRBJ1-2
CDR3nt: TGTGCCACCAGCAGAGACCGTGGGATGGACAGGGGGGATGGCTACACCTTC
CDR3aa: CATSRDRGMDRGDGYTF

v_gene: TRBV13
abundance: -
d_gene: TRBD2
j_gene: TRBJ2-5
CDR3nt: TGTGCCAGCAGAACCTTAGCGGGAGAAGAGACCCAGTACTTC
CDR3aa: CASRTLAGEETQYF

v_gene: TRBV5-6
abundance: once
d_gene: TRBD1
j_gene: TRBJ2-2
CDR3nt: TGTGCCAGCAGCTTGGGACAGGGTGACACCGGGGAGCTGTTTTTT
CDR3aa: CASSLGQGDTGELFF

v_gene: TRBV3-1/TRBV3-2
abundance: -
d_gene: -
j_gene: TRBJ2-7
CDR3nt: TGTGCCAGCAGTCCCAGTCCGTGGCAGGGGAGCGGCGAGCAGTACTTC
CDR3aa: CASSPSPWQGSGEQYF

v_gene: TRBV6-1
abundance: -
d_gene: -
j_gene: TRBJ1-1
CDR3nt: TGTGCCAGCAGTGAATCGGACAGAGGCACTGAAGCTTTCTTT
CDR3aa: CASSESDRGTEAFF

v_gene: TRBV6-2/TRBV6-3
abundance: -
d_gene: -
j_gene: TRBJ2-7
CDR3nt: TGTGCCAGCAGTTACCCTAGTCGAGTCGACGAGCAGTACTTC
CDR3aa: CASSYPSRVDEQYF

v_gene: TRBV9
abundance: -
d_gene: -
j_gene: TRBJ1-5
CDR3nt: TGTGCCAGCAGCCAACAGCCCCTGGGGGGTATGTGGAATCAGCCCCAGCATTTT
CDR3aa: CASSQQPLGGMWNQPQHF

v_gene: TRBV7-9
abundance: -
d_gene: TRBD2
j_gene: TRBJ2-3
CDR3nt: TGTGCCAGCAGGCCGCGGGAGCTGGAAGATACGCAGTATTTT
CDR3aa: CASRPRELEDTQYF

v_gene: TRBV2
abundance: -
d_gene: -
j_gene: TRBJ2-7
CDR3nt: TGTGCCAGCAAGACGCGGGCACTCTCCTACGAGCAGTACTTC
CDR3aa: CASKTRALSYEQYF

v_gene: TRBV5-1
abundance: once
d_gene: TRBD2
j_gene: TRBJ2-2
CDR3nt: TGCGCCAGCAGCTTAAGTAGCGGGAGAGACACCGGGGAGCTGTTTTTT
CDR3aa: CASSLSSGRDTGELFF

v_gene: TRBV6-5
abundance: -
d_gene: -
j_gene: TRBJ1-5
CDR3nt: TGTGCCAGCAGGCTCGGGGTATCCAATCAGCCCCAGCATTTT
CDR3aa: CASRLGVSNQPQHF

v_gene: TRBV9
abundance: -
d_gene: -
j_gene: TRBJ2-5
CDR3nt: TGTGCCAGCAGCTCCATGGATCGAGGGGAGACCCAGTACTTC
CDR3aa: CASSSMDRGETQYF

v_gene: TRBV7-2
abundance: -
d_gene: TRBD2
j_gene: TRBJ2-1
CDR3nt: TGTGCCAGCGGCCGTAGCGGGGTCAATGAGCAGTTCTTC
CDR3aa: CASGRSGVNEQFF

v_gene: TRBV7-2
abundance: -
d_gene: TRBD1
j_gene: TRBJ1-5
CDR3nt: TGTGCCAGCAGCCGCGGTGGACAGGAGAGCAATCAGCCCCAGCATTTT
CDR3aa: CASSRGGQESNQPQHF

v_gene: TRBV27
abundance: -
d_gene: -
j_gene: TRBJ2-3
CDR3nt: TGTGCCAGCAGAAACTTCAGGGTATTGGGCACAGATACGCAGTATTTT
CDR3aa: CASRNFRVLGTDTQYF

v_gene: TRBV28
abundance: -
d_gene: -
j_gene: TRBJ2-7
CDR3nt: TGTGCCAGCGCCCGCCCGGGACTGTCCTACGAGCAGTACTTC
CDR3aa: CASARPGLSYEQYF

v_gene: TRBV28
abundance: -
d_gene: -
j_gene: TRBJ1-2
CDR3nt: TGTGCCAGCACCCCAGGGCTCACTCTGGGCTACACCTTC
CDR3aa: CASTPGLTLGYTF

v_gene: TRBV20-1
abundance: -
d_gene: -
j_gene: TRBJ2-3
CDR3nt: TGCAGCGTTCCCGGCGGAGATACGCAGTATTTT
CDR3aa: CSVPGGDTQYF

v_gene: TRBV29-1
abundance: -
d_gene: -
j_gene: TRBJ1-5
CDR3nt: TGCAGCGTCCCGGGAGGGGGTCCCAATCAGCCCCAGCATTTT
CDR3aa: CSVPGGGPNQPQHF

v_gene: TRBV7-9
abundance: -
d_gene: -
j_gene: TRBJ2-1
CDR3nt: TGTGCCAGCAGTTCGACTCGACTTGGGAATGAGCAGTTCTTC
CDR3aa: CASSSTRLGNEQFF

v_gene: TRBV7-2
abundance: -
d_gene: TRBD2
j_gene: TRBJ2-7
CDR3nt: TGTGCCAGCAGCCTAGCGGGGGGTTCCTACGAGCAGTACTTC
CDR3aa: CASSLAGGSYEQYF

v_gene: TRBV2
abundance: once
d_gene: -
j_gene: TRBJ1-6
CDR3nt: TGTGCCAGCAGTGAGGGTCACTCACCCCTCCACTTT
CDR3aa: CASSEGHSPLHF

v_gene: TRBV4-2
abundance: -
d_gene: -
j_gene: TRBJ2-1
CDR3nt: TGTGCCAGCAGCCAGGAATACAATGAGCAGTTCTTC
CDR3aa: CASSQEYNEQFF

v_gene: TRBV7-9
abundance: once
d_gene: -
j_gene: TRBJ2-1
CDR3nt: TGTGCCAGTGAGATGAATGAGCAGTTCTTC
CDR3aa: CASEMNEQFF

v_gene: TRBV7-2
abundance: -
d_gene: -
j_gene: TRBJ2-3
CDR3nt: TGTGCCAGCAGCTTAGTCGGACCCAGCACAGATACGCAGTATTTT
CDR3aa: CASSLVGPSTDTQYF

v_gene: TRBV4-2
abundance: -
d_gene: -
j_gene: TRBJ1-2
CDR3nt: TGTGCCAGCAGCCAAGAAGGTGCAGGCGCAAACTATGGCTACACCTTC
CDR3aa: CASSQEGAGANYGYTF

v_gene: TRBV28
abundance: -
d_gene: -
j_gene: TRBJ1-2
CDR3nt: TGTGCCAGCAGGAAGGTAGCAGGGAGAGGCTACACCTTC
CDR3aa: CASRKVAGRGYTF

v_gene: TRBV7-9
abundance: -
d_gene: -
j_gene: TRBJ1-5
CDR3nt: TGTGCCAGCAGCCTCCTCGATAGCAATCAGCCCCAGCATTTT
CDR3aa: CASSLLDSNQPQHF

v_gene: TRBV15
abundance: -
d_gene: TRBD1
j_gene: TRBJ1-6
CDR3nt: TGTGCCACCAGCAGAGAGGACAGGGGCAATTCACCCCTCCACTTT
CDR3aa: CATSREDRGNSPLHF

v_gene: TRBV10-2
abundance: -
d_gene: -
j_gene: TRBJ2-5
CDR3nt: TGCGCCAGCAGACACCAGAGCCGGGTGGAGACCCAGTACTTC
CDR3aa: CASRHQSRVETQYF

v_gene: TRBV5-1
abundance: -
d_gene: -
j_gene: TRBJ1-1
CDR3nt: TGCGCCAGCAGCTCGAAGGACCCGGCAAGCCGGAACACTGAAGCTTTCTTT
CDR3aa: CASSSKDPASRNTEAFF

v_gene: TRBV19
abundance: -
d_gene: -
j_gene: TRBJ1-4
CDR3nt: TGTGCCAGTAAAGACGGCCGTAATGAAAAACTGTTTTTT
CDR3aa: CASKDGRNEKLFF

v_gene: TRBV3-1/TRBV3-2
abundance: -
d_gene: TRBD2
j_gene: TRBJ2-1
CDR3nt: TGTGCCAGCAGCCCCCGGGACTACGTTAATGAGCAGTTCTTC
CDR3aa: CASSPRDYVNEQFF

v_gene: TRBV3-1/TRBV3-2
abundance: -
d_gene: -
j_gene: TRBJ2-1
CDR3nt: TGTGCCAGCCAAGCGATAGAGGGGTACAATGAGCAGTTCTTC
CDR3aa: CASQAIEGYNEQFF

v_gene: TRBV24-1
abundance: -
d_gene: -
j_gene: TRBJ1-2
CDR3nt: TGTGCCACCAGTGACCAAGACGCTGGCTATGGCTACACCTTC
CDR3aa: CATSDQDAGYGYTF

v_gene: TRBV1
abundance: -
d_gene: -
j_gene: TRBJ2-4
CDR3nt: TGCACCAGCAGCCAAGATTTAGAGACTAGCTATGCGACTGCCAAAAACATTCAGTACTTC
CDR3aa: CTSSQDLETSYATAKNIQYF

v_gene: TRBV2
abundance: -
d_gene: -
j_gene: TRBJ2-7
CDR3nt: TGTGCCAGCAGTCGGGACGCCTCCTACGAGCAGTACTTC
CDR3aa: CASSRDASYEQYF

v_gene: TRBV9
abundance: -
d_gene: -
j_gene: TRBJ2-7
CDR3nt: TGTGCCAGCAGCGTCCTAGGGGAAGGGGGCGAGCAGTACTTC
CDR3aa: CASSVLGEGGEQYF

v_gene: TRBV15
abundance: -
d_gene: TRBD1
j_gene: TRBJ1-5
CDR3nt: TGTGCCACCAGCAGAGATTGGGACAGGAGACAGCCCCAGCATTTT
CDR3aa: CATSRDWDRRQPQHF

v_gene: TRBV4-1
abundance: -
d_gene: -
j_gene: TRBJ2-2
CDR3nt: TGCGCCAGCAGCCAAGAGGAATCGGTGGGGACCGGGGAGCTGTTTTTT
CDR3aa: CASSQEESVGTGELFF

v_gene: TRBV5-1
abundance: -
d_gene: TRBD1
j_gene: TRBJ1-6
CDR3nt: TGCGCCAGCAGCCCGGACAGGAGCTCCTATAATTCACCCCTCCACTTT
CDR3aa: CASSPDRSSYNSPLHF

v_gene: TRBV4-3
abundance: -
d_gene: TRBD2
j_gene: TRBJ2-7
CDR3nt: TGCGCCAGCAGCCAAGGGACTAGCGGGAAGCCAGCGCAGTACTTC
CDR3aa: CASSQGTSGKPAQYF

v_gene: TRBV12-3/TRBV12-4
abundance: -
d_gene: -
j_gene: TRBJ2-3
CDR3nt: TGTGCCAGCAGTTCCCGCACAGATACGCAGTATTTT
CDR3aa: CASSSRTDTQYF

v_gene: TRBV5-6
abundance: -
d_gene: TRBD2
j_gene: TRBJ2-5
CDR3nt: TGTGCCAGCAGCTTGGGACTAGCGGGAGGGGAAGAGACCCAGTACTTC
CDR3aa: CASSLGLAGGEETQYF

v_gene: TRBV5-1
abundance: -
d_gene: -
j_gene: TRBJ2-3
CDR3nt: TGCGCCAGCAGCTTAACAGGACAGTACACAGATACGCAGTATTTT
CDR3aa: CASSLTGQYTDTQYF

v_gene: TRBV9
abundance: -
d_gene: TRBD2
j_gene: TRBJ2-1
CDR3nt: TGTGCCAGCAGCGTACCGGCTAGCGGTAATTCCTACAATGAGCAGTTCTTC
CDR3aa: CASSVPASGNSYNEQFF

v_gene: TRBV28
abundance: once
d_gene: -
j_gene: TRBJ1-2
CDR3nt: TGTGCCAGCAGTCAAAGCTTTGCGGGGGGCTACACCTTC
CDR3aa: CASSQSFAGGYTF

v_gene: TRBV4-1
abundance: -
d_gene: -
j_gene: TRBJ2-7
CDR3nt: TGCGCCAGCAGCCAGTTTCCCGGGGGCTACGAGCAGTACTTC
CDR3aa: CASSQFPGGYEQYF

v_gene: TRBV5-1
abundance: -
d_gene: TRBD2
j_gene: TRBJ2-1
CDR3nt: TGCGCCAGCAGCGCCCTGACTAGCGAGGGCTACAATGAGCAGTTCTTC
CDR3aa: CASSALTSEGYNEQFF

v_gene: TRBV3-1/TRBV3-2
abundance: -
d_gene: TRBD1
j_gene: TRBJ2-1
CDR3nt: TGTGCCAGCAGCCCATCGGGCGACAGGGGACGTGAGCAGTTCTTC
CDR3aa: CASSPSGDRGREQFF

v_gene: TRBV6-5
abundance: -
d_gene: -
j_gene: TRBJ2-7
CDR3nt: TGTGCCAGCAGACCGGGACTCCGCTACGAGCAGTACTTC
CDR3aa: CASRPGLRYEQYF

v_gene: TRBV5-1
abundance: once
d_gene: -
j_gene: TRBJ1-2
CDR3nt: TGCGCCAGCGCGTCCCCATCATACAATGGCTACACCTTC
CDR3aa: CASASPSYNGYTF